The next 13 T cell receptor beta chains were all read from a single sample in a study of control samples from healthy donors and cancer patients. The repertoire was sequenced with immunoSEQ multiplex PCR; TCRdb's copy has only in-frame clones and lacks some. Of under 300,000 clones detected, over 70% appear once; the ten largest clones hold less than 15%. The sequenced sample consisted of PBMCs. The receptors stem from a woman aged 55-75 years with lung cancer.

The V and J genes are TRBV4-1 and TRBJ1-6, with 8 bases lining up with TRBD1. Germline V gene sequence: CDR1 MGHRA, CDR2 YSYEKL. CDR3 size: 15 residues. J gave up 6 bases and V 1 base, and 2 bases lay outside the gene matches. As DNA, the CDR3 is TGCGCCAGCAGCCAAGTGGACAGGGCTAATTCACCCCTCCACTTT. This codes for CASSQVDRANSPLHF.

The chain employs TRBV25-1 and TRBJ1-6, with D unresolved. CDR1 is MGHDK, CDR2 SYGVNS, per germline. This CDR3 has 13 residues. V was cut by 5 bases and J by 2 bases, with 4 bases left in between. Written as DNA, the CDR3 is TGTGCCAGCAGTACAGCCTATAATTCACCCCTCCACTTT. Amino acids: CASSTAYNSPLHF.

This chain joins TRBV19 and TRBJ1-1, with D perhaps matching TRBD1 (5 bases). Germline V gives CDR1 LNHDA, CDR2 SQIVND (reference sequence). Between the trimmed V and J ends, which lost 6 bases and 6 bases, there was a span of 8 bases. The CDR3 consists of 11 residues. The DNA of the CDR3 is TGTGCCAGTAGGCTCAGGGCTGAAGCTTTCTTT. Protein: CASRLRAEAFF.

The rearrangement uses TRBV2 and TRBJ2-1; 8 bases agree with TRBD2. The germline V gene encodes CDR1 SNHLY and CDR2 FYNNEI. CDR3 length equals 15 residues. Losses at the gene ends were 7 bases for V and 0 bases for J; bases not matched to a gene: 5. CDR3 sequence (DNA): TGTGCCAGCATGACTAGCGCCAGCTCCTACAATGAGCAGTTCTTC. As protein: CASMTSASSYNEQFF.

This clone was seen more than once but under ten times. The chain combines TRBV28 with TRBJ1-5; D ambiguous. Germline loops: CDR1 MDHEN, CDR2 SYDVKM. Between the trimmed V and J ends, which lost 2 bases and 7 bases, there was a span of 6 bases. The CDR3 is 12 amino acids. The CDR3 here is CASSLDIQPQHF. Here the CDR3 DNA reads TGTGCCAGCAGTTTAGACATACAGCCCCAGCATTTT.

The J gene is TRBJ1-2, the V gene TRBV10-3, with 7 bases matching TRBD1. Per germline, CDR1 ENHRY and CDR2 SYGVKD. CDR3 size: 16 residues. Trimming cost V 0 bases and J 8 bases; bases outside gene matches: 12. The CDR3 is CAISESVVIGGEGYTF. The CDR3 DNA sequence: TGTGCCATCAGTGAGTCCGTAGTTATAGGGGGCGAAGGCTACACCTTC.

This clone has just a few counts. The CDR3 here is CASSFYDSNQPQHF. Written as DNA, the CDR3 is TGTGCCAGCAGCTTCTACGATAGCAATCAGCCCCAGCATTTT. The rearrangement joins TRBV7-2 to TRBJ1-5; D is undetermined. There are 14 residues in the CDR3. CDR1 is SGHTA and CDR2 is FQGNSA in the germline V gene. The germline V and J ends were trimmed by 3 bases and 0 bases, with 6 bases remaining between them.

This chain links TRBV5-1 with TRBJ2-5, with 14 bases aligning to TRBD2. From germline, CDR1 is SGHRS and CDR2 YFSETQ. With V trimmed by 6 bases and J by 5 bases, 12 bases remained unmatched. This CDR3 is 17 amino acids long. The CDR3 loop reads CASTLWGLAGADETQYF. The DNA for the CDR3 is TGCGCCAGCACCCTCTGGGGACTAGCGGGAGCCGATGAGACCCAGTACTTC.

The gene calls are TRBV10-1 and TRBJ1-1; D ambiguous. Trimming removed 6 bases at V and 3 bases at J, with 14 bases between. Germline V CDR1 and CDR2: WNHNN, SYGVQD (reference sequence). The CDR3 is 14 residues long. In DNA, the CDR3 is TGCGCCAGCAGCGAGCTGGCCTCGGACACTGAAGCTTTCTTT. As protein: CASSELASDTEAFF.

In its sample, this clone was seen a few times. This chain connects TRBV6-1 to TRBJ1-4, with TRBD1 matching over 8 bases. The germline CDR1 and CDR2 sequences are MNHNS and SASEGT. The CDR3 consists of 16 residues. After removal of 1 base from V and 3 bases from J, the junction contained 4 bases not matched to a gene. The CDR3 reads CASSEGRGLSNEKLFF. As DNA, the CDR3 is TGTGCCAGCAGTGAAGGCAGGGGGCTCTCTAATGAAAAACTGTTTTTT.

This chain links TRBV3-1 (or the pseudogene TRBV3-2) with TRBJ1-1, with D possibly matching TRBD1 (5 bases). The CDR3 length is 15 residues. V dropped 1 base and J dropped 3 bases, with 12 bases sitting between them. Germline lookup yields CDR1 LGHDT and CDR2 YNNKEL (reference sequence). The CDR3 sequence: CASSQAGAGDTEAFF. As DNA, the CDR3 is TGTGCCAGCAGCCAAGCCGGGGCGGGGGACACTGAAGCTTTCTTT.

This clone was observed a handful of times. The chain has TRBV9 and TRBJ2-5; TRBD1 is a possible D gene (5 bases). The CDR3 has 14 amino acids. Trimming removed 0 bases at V and 4 bases at J, with 10 bases between. Germline V gives CDR1 SGDLS, CDR2 YYNGEE. The CDR3 is CASSVAMGRETQYF. CDR3 DNA sequence: TGTGCCAGCAGCGTAGCTATGGGGCGAGAGACCCAGTACTTC.

CDR3 in amino acids: CASSNGQGFEAFF. For the CDR3, the DNA is TGTGCCAGTAGTAACGGACAGGGCTTTGAAGCTTTCTTT. The gene calls are TRBV19 and TRBJ1-1; 8 bases align to TRBD1. With V trimmed by 4 bases and J by 7 bases, 5 bases remained unmatched. Germline V lookup: CDR1 LNHDA, CDR2 SQIVND (reference sequence). This CDR3 contains 13 residues.